Each of the 29 T cell receptor beta chains below was sequenced from the same sample in a study of shared clonotypes between healthy human individuals. Using immunoSEQ multiplex PCR, the repertoire was profiled, and TCRdb retains in-frame clones only, with some absent. The sample records 1 million to 1.2 million clones, about 80% being singletons. The specimen was memory CD4+ T cells from PBMCs. Subset specified: CD45RA-negative fraction. These receptors came from a man aged 18-30 years in good health. Some clones in this sample may be carry-over from other donors' samples.

The chain recombines TRBV5-1 with TRBJ2-2; 8 nucleotides align to TRBD2. J lost 5 bases, V lost 7 bases, and 13 bases had no gene match. CDR3 length equals 16 residues. Germline values: CDR1 SGHRS, CDR2 YFSETQ. The CDR3 coding sequence is TGCGCCAGCCGTCTTCCGTCAGCGGGAGAAACCGGGGAGCTGTTTTTT. The encoded protein is CASRLPSAGETGELFF. The whole variable domain, remainder taken from reference TRBV5-1 and TRBJ2-2, is KAGVTQTPRYLIKTRGQQVTLSCSPISGHRSVSWYQQTPGQGLQFLFEYFSETQRNKGNFPGRFSGRQFSNSRSEMNVSTLELGDSALYLCASRLPSAGETGELFFGEGSRLTVL.

Concerning this clone itself: Other DNA sequences in this sample translate to the same CDR3. V gene TRBV28 combines with J gene TRBJ2-1; D ambiguous. The CDR3 contains 11 residues. The germline gives CDR1 MDHEN, CDR2 SYDVKM. V lost 3 bases and J lost 8, with 5 bases in between. CDR3 protein: CASSLRYEQFF. CDR3 nucleotide sequence: TGTGCCAGCAGTTTGAGGTATGAGCAGTTCTTC. Full variable domain (rest looked up from reference TRBV28 and TRBJ2-1): DVKVTQSSRYLVKRTGEKVFLECVQDMDHENMFWYRQDPGLGLRLIYFSYDVKMKEKGDIPEGYSVSREKKERFSLILESASTNQTSMYLCASSLRYEQFFGPGTRLTVL.

The chain is built from TRBV4-3 and TRBJ2-7; TRBD1 matches 11 bases. In germline, CDR1 is LGHNA, CDR2 YSLEER. This CDR3 has 14 amino acids. V was pared by 4 bases and J by 4 bases, with 3 bases of the junction left unmatched. CDR3 region: CASSRGQGEYEQYF. The CDR3 DNA reads as TGCGCCAGCAGCCGGGGACAGGGGGAATACGAGCAGTACTTC.

This clone was recorded a few times. This sequence joins TRBV30 and TRBJ1-4, with D possibly matching TRBD1 (6 bases). Trimming shortened V by 1 base and J by 7 bases, and 10 bases separated the two germline ends. The CDR3 sequence is 13 residues long. Germline V lookup: CDR1 GTSNPN, CDR2 SVGIG (reference sequence). CDR3 sequence reads: CAWSGQGTEKLFF. The CDR3, as DNA: TGTGCCTGGAGTGGTCAGGGGACTGAAAAACTGTTTTTT.

The V call is TRBV10-3, the J call TRBJ1-3; no clear D. The CDR3 has 14 residues. The germline V gene has CDR1 ENHRY and CDR2 SYGVKD. V lost 8 bases, J lost 1 base, and 12 bases lay in between. CDR3 in amino acids: CAIGGGRSGNTIYF. CDR3 DNA sequence: TGTGCCATCGGTGGCGGCAGGTCTGGAAACACCATATATTTT.

The chain is built from TRBV7-2 and TRBJ1-4; D gene uncertain. Trimming cost V 3 bases and J 7 bases, with 9 bases left between them. The V gene's germline CDR1 is SGHTA and CDR2 FQGNSA. The CDR3 contains 13 residues. In DNA form, the CDR3 reads TGTGCCAGCAGCTTTCCCGGAGCTGAAAAACTGTTTTTT. Translation gives CASSFPGAEKLFF. Full variable domain (rest looked up from reference TRBV7-2 and TRBJ1-4): GAGVSQSPSNKVTEKGKDVELRCDPISGHTALYWYRQSLGQGLEFLIYFQGNSAPDKSGLPSDRFSAERTGGSVSTLTIQRTQQEDSAVYLCASSFPGAEKLFFGSGTQLSVL.

Of note for this clone: The same CDR3 can be traced to other DNA sequences in this sample. CDR3 sequence reads: CASSSGANYGYTF. For the CDR3, the DNA is TGTGCCAGCAGTTCGGGGGCGAACTATGGCTACACCTTC. The V and J genes are TRBV28 and TRBJ1-2, with a weak D call TRBD1 (6 bases). The V gene's germline CDR1 is MDHEN and CDR2 SYDVKM. V was shortened by 4 bases and J by 2 bases, with 8 bases between the two germline ends. This CDR3 has 13 amino acids.

The chain is built from TRBV5-1 and TRBJ1-5, with 9 bases lining up with TRBD1. Trimming took 0 bases from V and 3 from J; bases not matched to a gene: 4. Germline CDR1 SGHRS, CDR2 YFSETQ. The CDR3 length is 16 residues. DNA of the CDR3: TGCGCCAGCAGCTTGGCCGGGACAGGGAACAATCAGCCCCAGCATTTT. Residues: CASSLAGTGNNQPQHF. Combining the CDR3 with reference TRBV5-1 and TRBJ1-5 gives the whole variable domain KAGVTQTPRYLIKTRGQQVTLSCSPISGHRSVSWYQQTPGQGLQFLFEYFSETQRNKGNFPGRFSGRQFSNSRSEMNVSTLELGDSALYLCASSLAGTGNNQPQHFGDGTRLSIL.

This clone was found a few times. V is TRBV27 and J is TRBJ1-5; D remains ambiguous. V was shortened by 4 bases and J by 6 bases, with 10 bases between the two germline ends. The germline V gene has CDR1 MNHEY and CDR2 SMNVEV (reference sequence). The CDR3 covers 13 residues. Here the CDR3 DNA reads TGTGCCAGCAGTTCACGCGTAGGTCAGCCCCAGCATTTT. Protein product: CASSSRVGQPQHF.

The chain employs TRBV29-1 and TRBJ1-4; 7 bases agree with TRBD1. V trimming: 7 bases; J trimming: 8 bases; junction bases outside the gene matches: 7. Germline V gene data show CDR1 as SQVTM and CDR2 as ANQGSEA. CDR3 length equals 12 residues. In DNA, the CDR3 is TGCAGCGGGGGGACAGCCCCAGAAAAACTGTTTTTT. This codes for CSGGTAPEKLFF.

The V gene is TRBV6-5, the J gene TRBJ2-3; 8 bases are shared with TRBD2. CDR1 and CDR2 (germline): MNHEY, SVGAGI. The V and J ends lost 2 bases and 6 bases, in that order; junction bases with no gene match: 10. The CDR3 runs to 16 residues. The CDR3 DNA reads as TGTGCCAGCAGTTACACCGGACTAGCAGTCCGCGATACGCAGTATTTT. Translated, it gives CASSYTGLAVRDTQYF.

This clone was found a few times. The chain joins TRBV5-4 to TRBJ1-4; D gene uncertain. CDR1 and CDR2 from the germline V gene are SGHNT and YYREEE (reference sequence). V lost 3 bases to trimming and J lost 5 bases, with 11 bases between them. CDR3 length: 14 residues. The CDR3 loop is CASSSERPNEKLFF. The CDR3 region has the DNA TGTGCCAGCAGCTCAGAGAGGCCGAATGAAAAACTGTTTTTT.

This clone was counted at least ten times. V and J are TRBV5-5 and TRBJ1-4; no definite D call. Germline CDR1 is SGHKS and CDR2 is YYEKEE (reference sequence). This CDR3 spans 14 amino acids. Trimming pared 2 bases from V and 6 bases from J, leaving 11 bases between. This chain's CDR3 is CASSFSRSDEKLFF. The CDR3 nucleotides are TGTGCCAGCAGCTTTAGCCGGTCAGATGAAAAACTGTTTTTT.

This clone turned up a few times. This sequence joins TRBV21-1 and TRBJ1-5. TRBV21-1 has pseudogene status. There are 17 residues in the CDR3. The DNA of the CDR3 is TGTGCCAGCAGCAAGGAGGACCTAGATCGGAACAATCAGCCCCAGCATTTT. As protein: CASSKEDLDRNNQPQHF.

The chain joins TRBV2 to TRBJ1-4; tentative D call: TRBD1 (5 bases). The CDR3 is made up of 15 amino acids. The V end was cut by 3 bases, the J end by 0 bases, with 8 bases between. CDR1 is SNHLY, CDR2 FYNNEI, per germline. CDR3 sequence (DNA): TGTGCCAGCAGTGATGGGGGGGCAACTAATGAAAAACTGTTTTTT. Translated: CASSDGGATNEKLFF.

The rearrangement uses TRBV5-1 and TRBJ1-1; D gene uncertain. V lost 0 bases and J lost 1, with 13 bases in between. Germline loops: CDR1 SGHRS, CDR2 YFSETQ. This CDR3 has 16 residues. This chain's CDR3 is CASSLGQVFKNTEAFF. CDR3 nucleotide sequence: TGCGCCAGCAGCTTGGGACAAGTCTTTAAGAACACTGAAGCTTTCTTT.

The chain has TRBV4-2 and TRBJ1-1; D gene uncertain. CDR3 length: 15 residues. Germline lookup yields CDR1 LGHNA and CDR2 YNFKEQ. Trimming pared 0 bases from V and 6 bases from J, leaving 14 bases between. The CDR3 protein is CASSQDPGRIAEAFF. Written as DNA, the CDR3 is TGTGCCAGCAGCCAAGATCCGGGAAGGATCGCTGAAGCTTTCTTT.

The chain recombines TRBV5-6 with TRBJ2-1, with no clear D. CDR3 length: 13 residues. Trimming took 0 bases from V and 12 from J, leaving 13 bases between them. Germline loops: CDR1 SGHDT, CDR2 YYEEEE. The CDR3: CASSLEAGLGQFF. In DNA, the CDR3 is TGTGCCAGCAGCTTGGAGGCCGGCTTGGGGCAGTTCTTC.

J is TRBJ2-3 and V is TRBV10-1; 11 nucleotides line up with TRBD1. Germline CDR1 WNHNN, CDR2 SYGVQD (reference sequence). This CDR3 is 16 amino acids long. Unmatched junction bases numbered 8, after V lost 4 bases and J lost 5 bases. CDR3 region: CASSVGTGGTEDTQYF. The DNA for the CDR3 is TGCGCCAGCAGTGTTGGGACAGGGGGGACGGAAGATACGCAGTATTTT.

The V and J genes are TRBV28 and TRBJ2-3; D gene ambiguous. From germline, CDR1 is MDHEN and CDR2 SYDVKM. The CDR3 has 14 amino acids. V was pared by 2 bases and J by 5 bases, with 11 bases between. The CDR3 reads CASSLPDPGDTQYF. DNA for the CDR3: TGTGCCAGCAGTTTACCGGACCCCGGAGATACGCAGTATTTT.

Concerning this clone: At the DNA level, this CDR3 is encoded by other sequences in the same sample as well. CDR3 protein: CASSFGLAGYNEQFF. The DNA for the CDR3 is TGTGCCAGCAGCTTCGGACTAGCGGGCTACAATGAGCAGTTCTTC. This chain connects TRBV5-6 to TRBJ2-1, with TRBD2 matching 11 bases. V gave up 2 bases and J gave up 3 bases; unmatched junction bases: 1. Germline values: CDR1 SGHDT, CDR2 YYEEEE. This CDR3 region has 15 residues.

The V gene is TRBV12-5, the J gene TRBJ2-1, with 9 bases identical to TRBD2. Germline CDR1 and CDR2: LGHNT and FRNRAP. This CDR3 contains 15 residues. The junction had 5 bases not matched to a gene; V was cut back by 1 base and J by 7 bases. The CDR3 DNA sequence: TGTGCTAGTGGTTTGGGTAGCGGGAGATGGAATGAGCAGTTCTTC. Translation gives CASGLGSGRWNEQFF.

This clone appeared a few times. This sequence joins TRBV12-5 and TRBJ1-1; tentative D call: TRBD1 (6 bases). CDR3 size: 14 residues. V dropped 6 bases and J dropped 1 base, with 12 bases sitting between them. Germline CDR1 and CDR2: LGHNT and FRNRAP. CDR3 bases: TGTGCTAGTGGCGGGGACACGACGAACACTGAAGCTTTCTTT. Translating gives CASGGDTTNTEAFF.

The chain couples TRBV4-1 to TRBJ1-3; 8 bases match TRBD1. Germline CDR1 MGHRA, CDR2 YSYEKL. The CDR3 loop spans 17 amino acids. Trimming took 1 base from V and 1 from J; bases not matched to a gene: 6. CDR3 DNA: TGCGCCAGCAGCCAAGGGCCGACAGGGGATTCTGGAAACACCATATATTTT. Encoded protein: CASSQGPTGDSGNTIYF.

Concerning this clone: The junction differs from germline at one of its ends, possibly a read error. In the same sample, other DNA sequences code for this CDR3. This rearrangement joins TRBV28 to TRBJ1-4, with 9 bases aligning to TRBD1. Germline lookup yields CDR1 MDHEN and CDR2 SYDVKM. The CDR3 is 13 amino acids. DNA for the CDR3: TGTGCTGCAAAACAGGGGGCGAGGGAAAAACTATTTTTT. Amino acid sequence: CAAKQGAREKLFF.

The rearrangement links TRBV6-5 to TRBJ2-7, with a possible D match to TRBD2 (5 bases). V was cut by 6 bases and J by 0 bases, with 12 bases left in between. Germline V lookup: CDR1 MNHEY, CDR2 SVGAGI. The CDR3 loop spans 14 amino acids. CDR3 bases: TGTGCCAGCAGCGAAACAGCGGACTCCTACGAGCAGTACTTC. Translating gives CASSETADSYEQYF.

About this clone itself: A single base is all that separates this from a far larger clone, so a read error is likely. In the same sample, other DNA sequences code for this CDR3. This rearrangement joins TRBV30 to TRBJ1-2; tentative D call: TRBD1 (5 bases). The germline V and J ends were trimmed by 2 bases and 7 bases, with 8 bases remaining between them. The germline gives CDR1 GTSNPN, CDR2 SVGIG (reference sequence). The CDR3 spans 11 residues. CDR3 residues: CAWSWGGGYTF. In DNA form, the CDR3 reads TGTGCCTGGAGTTGGGGGGGTGGCTACACCTTC.

The rearrangement uses TRBV6-6 and TRBJ1-1; no reliable D call. The V and J ends lost 7 bases and 6 bases respectively, with 15 bases between them. The CDR3 extends over 13 amino acids. CDR1 and CDR2 from the germline V gene are MNHNY and SVGAGI (reference sequence). Written as DNA, the CDR3 is TGTGCCAGCACCACCGGAGGGTACGCTGAAGCTTTCTTT. Amino acids: CASTTGGYAEAFF.

The chain combines TRBV21-1 with TRBJ1-5; whether TRBD1, the table's D call, matches the DNA was not checked. TRBV21-1 is marked as a pseudogene. The CDR3 length is 15 residues. In DNA form, the CDR3 reads TGTGCCAGCGGACACAGGGGGGGATTCGGGCAGCCCCAGCATTTT. Protein: CASGHRGGFGQPQHF.